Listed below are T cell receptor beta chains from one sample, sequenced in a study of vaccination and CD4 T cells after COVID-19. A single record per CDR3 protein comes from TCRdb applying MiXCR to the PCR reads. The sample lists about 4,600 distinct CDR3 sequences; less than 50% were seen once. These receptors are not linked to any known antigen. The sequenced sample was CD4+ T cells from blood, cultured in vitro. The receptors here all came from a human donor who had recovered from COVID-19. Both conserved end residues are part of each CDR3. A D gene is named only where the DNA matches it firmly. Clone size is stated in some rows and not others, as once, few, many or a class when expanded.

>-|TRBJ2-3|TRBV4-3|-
TGCGCCAGCAGCCAAGTATCTAGCGGCACAGATACGCAGTATTTT
CASSQVSSGTDTQYF
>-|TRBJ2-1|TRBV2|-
TGTGCCAGCAGTGTGAGGATAGGTGGTGAGCAGTTCTTC
CASSVRIGGEQFF
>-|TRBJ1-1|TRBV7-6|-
TGTGCCAGCAGGGGCGGGGGCCACGACACTGAAGCTTTCTTT
CASRGGGHDTEAFF
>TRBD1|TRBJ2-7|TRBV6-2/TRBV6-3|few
TGTGCCAGCAGCCCCCGACAGGGTGCCTTCGCGGAGCAGTACTTC
CASSPRQGAFAEQYF
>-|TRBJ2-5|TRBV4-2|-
TGTGCCAGCAGCCAATACCAGCTTGGGGAGACCCAGTACTTC
CASSQYQLGETQYF
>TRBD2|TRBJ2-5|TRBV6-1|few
TGTGCCAGCCGAGCGGGGGGGATAGAGACCCAGTACTTC
CASRAGGIETQYF
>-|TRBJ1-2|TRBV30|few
TGTGCCTCCCCGGGGCGGTATAACTATGGCTACACCTTC
CASPGRYNYGYTF
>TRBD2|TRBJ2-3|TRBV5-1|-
TGCGCCAGCAGCTCCACGACTAGCGGAAGCACAGATACGCAGTATTTT
CASSSTTSGSTDTQYF
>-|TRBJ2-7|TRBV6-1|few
TGTGCCAGCAGGGACCCACAGGGTTTCGGGCAGTACTTC
CASRDPQGFGQYF
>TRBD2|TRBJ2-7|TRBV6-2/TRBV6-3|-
TGTGCCAGCAGTACCCTCCGAGCGGGGTGGGAAAGTGAGCAGTACTTC
CASSTLRAGWESEQYF
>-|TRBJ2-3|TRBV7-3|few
TGTGCCAGCAGCTTAGAATGGCCAGGTAGCACAGATACGCAGTATTTT
CASSLEWPGSTDTQYF
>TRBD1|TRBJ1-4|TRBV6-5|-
TGTGCCAGCAGTTCCCGGACAGGGGGATTTGAAAAACTGTTTTTT
CASSSRTGGFEKLFF
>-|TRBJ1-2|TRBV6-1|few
TGTGCCAGCACCACCCGGCCCGGGTATGGCTACACCTTC
CASTTRPGYGYTF
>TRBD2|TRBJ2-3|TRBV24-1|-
TGTGCCACCAGTGAGAGTAGCGGGAGCGCTAGCACAGATACGCAGTATTTT
CATSESSGSASTDTQYF
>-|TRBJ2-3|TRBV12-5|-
TGTGCTAGTGGTCCCTGGACTAGCACAGATACGCAGTATTTT
CASGPWTSTDTQYF
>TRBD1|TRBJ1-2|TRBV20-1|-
TGCAGTGCTTCGGGACAGGGCCATGGCTACACCTTC
CSASGQGHGYTF
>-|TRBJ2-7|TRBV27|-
TGTGCCAGCAGTTTTTCAAACTCCTACGAGCAGTACTTC
CASSFSNSYEQYF
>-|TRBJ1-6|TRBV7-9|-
TGTGCCAGCAGCTCACCGTATTCACCCCTCCACTTT
CASSSPYSPLHF
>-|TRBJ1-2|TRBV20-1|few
TGCAGTGCTAGAGTAGTCCCCGGTTATGGCTACACCTTC
CSARVVPGYGYTF
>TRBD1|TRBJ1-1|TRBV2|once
TGTGCCACCGCGACAGGGATGGTCCGAAACACTGAAGCTTTCTTT
CATATGMVRNTEAFF
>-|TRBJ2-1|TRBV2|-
TGTGCCAGCACCACAACAGGGTCCCGTGCGTTCTTC
CASTTTGSRAFF
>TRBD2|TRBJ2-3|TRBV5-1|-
TGCGCCAGCAGCGTGGGACTAGCGGGGGGTGCAGATACGCAGTATTTT
CASSVGLAGGADTQYF
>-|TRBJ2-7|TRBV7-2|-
TGTGCCAGCAGCTTAGTCCGGCTCGTCGAGCAGTACTTC
CASSLVRLVEQYF
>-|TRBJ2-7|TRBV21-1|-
TGTGCCAGCAGCAAAGCCCGGCAGGGTGGATCCTACGAGCAGTACTTC
CASSKARQGGSYEQYF
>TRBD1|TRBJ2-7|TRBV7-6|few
TGTGCCAGCAGCTTAGCACAGGGGCGCTACGAGCAGTACTTC
CASSLAQGRYEQYF
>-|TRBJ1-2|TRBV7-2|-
TGTGCCAGCAGCTTAGCGACAATCCCCTATGGCTACACCTTC
CASSLATIPYGYTF
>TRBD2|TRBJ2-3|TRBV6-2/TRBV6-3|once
TGTGCCAGCGTACGGGCGGGGGGAACAGATACGCAGTATTTT
CASVRAGGTDTQYF
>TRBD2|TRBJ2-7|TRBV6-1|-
TGTGCCAGCAGTATAGCGGGAGGGAGGTACGAGCAGTACTTC
CASSIAGGRYEQYF
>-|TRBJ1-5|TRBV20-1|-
TGCAGTGCTAGAGATTCAGGGTCGGGGGATCAGCCCCAGCATTTT
CSARDSGSGDQPQHF
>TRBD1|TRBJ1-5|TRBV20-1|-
TGCAGTGCCCGGACAGGGGGAGGACTAGGTCAGCCCCAGCATTTT
CSARTGGGLGQPQHF
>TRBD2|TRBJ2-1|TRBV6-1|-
TGTGCCAGCAGACTAGCGGACGGAGGGAACAATGAGCAGTTCTTC
CASRLADGGNNEQFF
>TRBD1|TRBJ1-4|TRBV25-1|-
TGTGCCAGCCGTCGACAGGGAGGTGAAAAACTGTTTTTT
CASRRQGGEKLFF
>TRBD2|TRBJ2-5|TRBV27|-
TGTGCCAGCAGTATCCGACTAGCGGTGGGGACCCAGTACTTC
CASSIRLAVGTQYF
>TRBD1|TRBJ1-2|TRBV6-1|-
TGTGCCAGCAGGGTCGGGACAGACTATGGCTACACCTTC
CASRVGTDYGYTF
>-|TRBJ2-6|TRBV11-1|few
TGTGCCAGCAGCTTCTCAAGGTCTGGGGCCAACGTCCTGACTTTC
CASSFSRSGANVLTF
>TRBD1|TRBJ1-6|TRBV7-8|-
TGTGCCAGCAGGTCACAGACTTCAGGGACAGACTATAATTCACCCCTCCACTTT
CASRSQTSGTDYNSPLHF
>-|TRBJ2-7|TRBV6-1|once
TGTGCCAGCACCGTTTCTCAGGGATACTACGAGCAGTACTTC
CASTVSQGYYEQYF
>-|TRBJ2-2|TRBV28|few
TGTGCCAGCAGTTTGTTGACAGCGAACACCGGGGAGCTGTTTTTT
CASSLLTANTGELFF
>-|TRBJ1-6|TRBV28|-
TGTGCCAGCAGTTTAGGGACGGGGGGAGGTTGGGGGTCACCCCTCCACTTT
CASSLGTGGGWGSPLHF
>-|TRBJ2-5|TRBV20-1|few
TGCAGTGCTAGTAATCCATACCCTCAAGAGACCCAGTACTTC
CSASNPYPQETQYF
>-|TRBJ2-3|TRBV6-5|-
TGTGCCAGCAGTTACTCGATTGTACTAGCTGGGAACACAGATACGCAGTATTTT
CASSYSIVLAGNTDTQYF
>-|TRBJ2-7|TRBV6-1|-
TGTACCAGCAGCCGAGACGCTAGCAGCTCCTACGAGCAGTACTTC
CTSSRDASSSYEQYF
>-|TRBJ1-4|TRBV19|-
TGTGCCAGTAGTGGACGGTATAATGAAAAACTGTTTTTT
CASSGRYNEKLFF